This T cell receptor (beta chain) was recorded in a study of blood T cell repertoires in COVID-19. Overall study: PBMCs, B-cell-depleted T cells, or T cells were the source of the cDNA or gDNA that made up the material.

Study members were between roughly 18 and 89 years old and lived in 20 to 30 US regions. In assigning cohorts, the study relied on participant-reported clinical history. This clone showed up just once. This CDR3 contains 14 residues. With 7 bases removed from V and 5 bases from J, the gap between germline ends came to 14 bases. Germline assignment: CDR1 LNHDA and CDR2 SQIVND (reference sequence). TCRdb's table, derived via immunoSEQ multiplex PCR, lists solely in-frame clones and lacks some. The repertoire includes hundreds of thousands of clones, 88% of them detected once, and roughly 1.9% sits in the top ten.

Sequencing used PBMCs or T cells enriched from blood (not recorded which). This TCR was recovered from a middle-aged woman with acute COVID-19. The chain joins TRBV19 to TRBJ2-2, with D possibly being TRBD2 (6 bases). The CDR3 DNA follows: TGTGCCAGTATCGCGGGGAAGTATACCGGGGAGCTGTTTTTT. Protein: CASIAGKYTGELFF.